This TCR beta chain was recorded in a study of metastatic and nonmetastatic thyroid tumors. At the level of the study: The study looked at repertoires side by side in blood and in tumor or nodule tissue from malignant and benign thyroid patients.

Prior to thyroid surgery, none of the patients had received any treatment. Points from the study as a whole: TCR beta diversity was reportedly significantly higher in malignant thyroid tumors than benign nodules, in blood and tumor.

Under the authors' procedure: Clinicopathological groups supplied CDR3 differences that were used to build a distant-metastasis classifier for papillary thyroid cancer. TCRdb redid the clone calls on the PCR reads using MiXCR. For this entry, the V and J calls and clone size follow TCRdb and not the study's own pipeline. The data show 30,000 to 45,000 clones, 20% seen once. This clone was picked up many times. Its cognate antigen is unknown. Sequencing used blood. This TCR was sampled from a female donor with papillary thyroid cancer or a benign thyroid nodule (not recorded which). Some clones in this sample may be carry-over from other donors' samples.

CDR3 in amino acids: CASNPRTSNAGELFF. CDR3 sequence (DNA): TGTGCCAGCAATCCACGGACTAGCAACGCCGGGGAGCTGTTTTTT. This chain uses TRBV2 with TRBJ2-2; 8 bases align to TRBD2. The CDR3 loop spans 15 amino acids. The germline V gene encodes CDR1 SNHLY and CDR2 FYNNEI. Trimming at V came to 7 bases and at J to 6 bases, leaving 10 bases not matched to a gene.